These 18 T cell receptor beta chains were all obtained from the same sample, sequenced in a study of response to subunit inactivated influenza vaccine (dated by TCRdb to about 2018). The library relied on RT-PCR. The listed sequencing device is Illumina HiSeq 2500. TCRdb reprocessed the public reads (quality trimming at Q25 with fastp, clone calling with MiXCR) and kept in-frame beta chains. Here each entry gathers all rows of one CDR3 protein and keeps the most common genes and DNA. Here the sample has fewer than 800,000 distinct CDR3 sequences; about a sixth occur a single time. Clones ranked in the top ten supply 11% of the sample. The source material was PBMCs from blood, sampled less than 13 days after vaccination. These receptor sequences come from a man between 45 and 60 years old who received an inactivated influenza vaccine. Donor details come from another sample of the same person, matched by shared clones.

This clonotype turned up a few times. The V gene is TRBV30, the J gene TRBJ2-5; no clear D gene. The CDR3 loop spans 14 amino acids. The V end lost 3 bases, the J end lost 4 bases, and 15 bases lay between the germline ends. In germline, CDR1 is GTSNPN, CDR2 SVGIG (reference sequence). DNA of the CDR3: TGTGCCTGGAGACCCCCGGTTAATCGAGAGACCCAGTACTTC. Translation gives CAWRPPVNRETQYF.

The table lists this clonotype with many counts. The chain employs TRBV4-1 and TRBJ1-2; TRBD1 aligns across 9 bases. CDR3 length: 14 residues. The ends lost 4 bases at V and 8 bases at J; junction bases unmatched: 8. Germline V lookup: CDR1 MGHRA, CDR2 YSYEKL. The CDR3 here is CASSPTGGVLGYTF. The DNA for the CDR3 is TGCGCCAGCAGCCCGACAGGGGGGGTATTAGGCTACACCTTC.

The sample holds a few counts of this clonotype. The J gene is TRBJ1-3, the V gene TRBV30; D is ambiguous. The CDR3 is 14 amino acids. V was cut by 3 bases and J by 2 bases, with 11 bases left in between. Germline V gene sequence: CDR1 GTSNPN, CDR2 SVGIG (reference sequence). CDR3 sequence (DNA): TGTGCCTGGAGAGAGCAGTTGGCTGGAAACACCATATATTTT. Translated, it gives CAWREQLAGNTIYF.

This clonotype was counted between two and nine times. The chain couples TRBV4-2 to TRBJ2-7; 7 nucleotides line up with TRBD2. CDR1 is LGHNA and CDR2 is YNFKEQ in the germline V gene. The CDR3 extends over 14 amino acids. After removal of 4 bases from V and 2 bases from J, the junction contained 5 bases not matched to a gene. CDR3 nucleotides: TGTGCCAGCAGCCCCGGGGGGTCCCCCTACGAGCAGTACTTC. As protein: CASSPGGSPYEQYF.

The table lists this clonotype with a few counts. The CDR3 is CASSRATGQAQYF. The CDR3 nucleotides are TGTGCCAGCAGCCGTGCCACAGGGCAAGCGCAGTATTTT. The chain has TRBV4-2 and TRBJ2-3; perhaps TRBD1 as D (6 bases). Germline V lookup: CDR1 LGHNA, CDR2 YNFKEQ. Trimming pared 4 bases from V and 10 bases from J, leaving 15 bases between. The CDR3 is 13 residues long.

This sequence joins TRBV20-1 and TRBJ2-7; TRBD2 matches 7 bases. Germline V gene data show CDR1 as DFQATT and CDR2 as SNEGSKA (reference sequence). This CDR3 comprises 15 residues. The J segment lost 2 bases and the V segment lost 5 bases, leaving 12 bases of the junction unmatched. CDR3 amino acids: CSAVGGSGATYEQYF. As DNA, the CDR3 is TGCAGTGCTGTGGGAGGGTCGGGAGCCACCTACGAGCAGTACTTC.

This clonotype has only a few counts. The V gene is TRBV20-1, the J gene TRBJ1-5, with D possibly matching TRBD1 (6 bases). CDR3 length: 14 amino acids. Germline CDR1 and CDR2: DFQATT and SNEGSKA (reference sequence). V was trimmed by 4 bases and J by 4 bases, leaving 14 bases between them. The CDR3 DNA reads as TGCAGTGCTAAATCTGTAAGGGGGAATCAGCCCCAGCATTTT. Its protein product is CSAKSVRGNQPQHF.

This clonotype was picked up many times. This rearrangement joins TRBV7-6 to TRBJ2-7; no definite D call. Germline V gene lookup returns CDR1 SGHVS and CDR2 FNYEAQ. The CDR3 sequence is 12 residues long. V was shortened by 1 base and J by 5 bases, with 6 bases between the two germline ends. This CDR3 reads CASSLVSHEQYF. The CDR3 DNA sequence: TGTGCCAGCAGCTTAGTGTCTCACGAGCAGTACTTC.

There are a few counts of this clonotype. The chain joins TRBV4-3 to TRBJ2-1; D is uncertain. The CDR3 is 14 residues long. V was trimmed by 4 bases and J by 4 bases, leaving 11 bases between them. Germline V gene lookup returns CDR1 LGHNA and CDR2 YSLEER. The CDR3: CASSPYIRYNEQFF. CDR3 DNA: TGCGCCAGCAGCCCATATATCAGATACAATGAGCAGTTCTTC.

The V and J genes are TRBV2 and TRBJ2-1; D is unclear. CDR1 is SNHLY, CDR2 FYNNEI, per germline. V lost 2 bases to trimming and J lost 5 bases, with 13 bases between them. The CDR3 totals 15 residues. The CDR3 DNA sequence: TGTGCCAGCAGTGAAACAGCGTTAGGGAACAATGAGCAGTTCTTC. It translates to CASSETALGNNEQFF.

This CDR3 reads CASSEITSKETQYF. In nucleotides, the CDR3 is TGTGCCAGCAGTGAAATCACATCGAAAGAGACCCAGTACTTC. The V gene is TRBV28, the J gene TRBJ2-5, with unresolved D. This CDR3 comprises 14 residues. Germline values: CDR1 MDHEN, CDR2 SYDVKM. V lost 5 bases, J lost 3 bases, and 13 bases lay in between.

The chain is built from TRBV3-1 and TRBJ1-4, with 8 nucleotides matching TRBD1. The J segment lost 5 bases and the V segment lost 5 bases, leaving 7 bases of the junction unmatched. Germline V gene data show CDR1 as LGHDT and CDR2 as YNNKEL (reference sequence). The CDR3 extends over 15 amino acids. The CDR3 protein is CASSSTGAQNEKLFF. CDR3 DNA sequence: TGTGCCAGCAGCTCGACAGGGGCCCAGAATGAAAAACTGTTTTTT.

This clonotype was detected only a few times. The J gene is TRBJ2-2, the V gene TRBV6-5, with 9 bases that match TRBD2. Germline V gene data show CDR1 as MNHEY and CDR2 as SVGAGI. J gave up 5 bases and V 1 base, and 2 bases lay outside the gene matches. CDR3 length equals 15 residues. CDR3 DNA sequence: TGTGCCAGCAGTTACTGGCGGGAGGGGACCGGGGAGCTGTTTTTT. Its protein product is CASSYWREGTGELFF.

This clonotype was seen a single time. The rearrangement links TRBV25-1 to TRBJ2-7; 9 bases align to TRBD1. The germline gives CDR1 MGHDK, CDR2 SYGVNS. The CDR3 covers 15 residues. V dropped 1 base and J dropped 5; count of bases not matched to a gene: 6. For the CDR3, the DNA is TGTGCCAGCAGTGAATCCGGGACAGGGCCCGACGAGCAGTACTTC. This sequence encodes CASSESGTGPDEQYF.

This chain connects TRBV2 to TRBJ2-2, with D perhaps matching TRBD2 (5 bases). CDR1 and CDR2 (germline): SNHLY, FYNNEI. The CDR3 extends over 19 amino acids. Trimming removed 11 bases at V and 4 bases at J, with 32 bases between. The CDR3 loop reads CALCYSEKRRRDGTGELFF. CDR3 sequence (DNA): TGTGCCCTCTGTTATTCGGAGAAGCGGAGAAGAGATGGCACCGGGGAGCTGTTTTTT.

The chain is built from TRBV4-3 and TRBJ2-5; 12 bases map to TRBD2. The CDR3 runs to 16 residues. V was pared by 0 bases and J by 4 bases, with 3 bases of the junction left unmatched. The germline V gene encodes CDR1 LGHNA and CDR2 YSLEER. This CDR3 reads CASSQELGLAGETQYF. The CDR3 nucleotides read TGCGCCAGCAGCCAAGAACTGGGACTAGCGGGAGAGACCCAGTACTTC.

This clonotype appeared a few times. The gene calls are TRBV25-1 and TRBJ2-2; D is undetermined. The CDR3 runs 14 residues. Germline CDR1 reads MGHDK; CDR2 reads SYGVNS. V gave up 4 bases and J gave up 7 bases, with 13 bases separating them. CDR3 residues: CASSGSPSSGELFF. The CDR3 DNA is TGTGCCAGCAGTGGTTCCCCCTCGAGCGGGGAGCTGTTTTTT.

The chain couples TRBV12-3 or TRBV12-4 to TRBJ2-3; 12 bases fit TRBD1. The junction had 8 bases not matched to a gene; V was cut back by 6 bases and J by 4 bases. This CDR3 is built from 16 residues. The CDR3 sequence: CASRDPGQGAADTQYF. Written as DNA, the CDR3 is TGTGCCAGCAGGGATCCGGGACAGGGGGCGGCAGATACGCAGTATTTT.